This T cell receptor beta chain was observed in a study of cytomegalovirus exposure and HLA in healthy donors (dated by TCRdb to 2015 to 2018). With respect to the entire study: An earlier analysis of approximately 550 of the donors reported 250 to 350 Gb of sequence data and roughly 100 million unique TCR beta sequences from about 179 million T cells. An early release covering roughly 600 HLA-typed donors comprised approximately 300 gigabases of sequencing data and 65 million to 100 million unique TCR sequences. The genetic ancestry cluster associated with self-reported Caucasian donors included around 76% of the roughly 400 genotyped donors. The study aimed to test whether cataloging public T cell receptors could reveal signatures of past pathogen exposure. The T cell repertoires of about 700 subjects were profiled by immunosequencing and related to cytomegalovirus serostatus. Besides the first cohort of around 700 subjects, a separate validation cohort made up of 120 different subjects was used. The study combined high-throughput TCR immunosequencing, statistical association of individual TCRs with disease status, and machine learning to predict cytomegalovirus infection status. A later analysis re-examined previously published TCR beta repertoires from roughly 650 donors and added high-resolution HLA genotyping to investigate patterns of TCR occurrence. The later analysis used no new phenotypic data to find candidate immune exposures, relying instead on TCR beta sequences and their occurrence across donors. To decide whether each TCR beta V gene segment behaved as functional or pseudogenic, an earlier analysis of some 600 of the donors relied on high-throughput TCR beta sequencing. Alongside the repertoire data, information on donor age, sex, ethnicity and CMV serostatus was compiled. A later genetic analysis took genome-wide SNP genotypes for about 55% of the roughly 670 donors and used that subset as a discovery cohort. Every discovery cohort repertoire had been produced on one sequencing platform. Both class I and class II loci were covered by HLA typing, at four-digit resolution. The number of donors typed differed by locus, with about 620-630 for A, B, C, DRB1 and DQB1, 522 for DQA1, over 600 for DPA1, and some 470 for DPB1. Because of strong linkage in the cohort, a handful of DR-DQ haplotypes were treated as single units for association and clustering. Across under 500 genotyped donors of the cohort, an average of about 240,000 unique TCR beta nucleotide sequences per donor were sequenced, and roughly a sixth of those sequences were non-productive.

The library relied on the immunoSEQ multiplex PCR assay. A mixture of 60 forward primers for TCR Vbeta segments and 13 reverse primers for TCR Jbeta segments was used in the multiplex PCR. The CDR3 region of rearranged TCR beta genes was amplified from genomic DNA with a multiplex PCR assay. On the Illumina HiSeq System, the amplified TCR beta libraries were sequenced as 87-base-pair reads. The authors processed their data as follows. Across the roughly 640 repertoires, a later analysis counted tens of millions of unique TCR beta chains, 8.5 million to 12 million of which were shared by at least two donors. Raw reads were error-corrected and collapsed into unique sequences with a nearest-neighbor algorithm that merged closely related sequences to remove PCR and sequencing errors. V, D and J gene segments were assigned by aligning CDR3 sequences to IMGT reference sequences. For a sequence to be retained, a match of at least six nucleotides was required to both a V gene segment and a J gene segment. A rearrangement was called productive if the CDR3 had no stop codons and remained in frame with V and J, and every other rearrangement was called non-productive. CDR3 was defined according to IMGT convention as the region running from the second conserved V-encoded cysteine to the conserved J-encoded phenylalanine. The earlier analysis of fewer than 700 of the donors excluded sequences that lacked an unambiguous match to a single V gene segment. An earlier analysis of fewer than 750 of the donors called V segments functional above 56.7% productive rearrangements and segregating when the between-donor standard deviation exceeded 5%. To diagnose cytomegalovirus status from the catalog of TCR beta chain sequences, a statistical classification framework was built. A later analysis assigned V and J genes by comparing TCR nucleotide sequences with IMGT/GENE-DB human TR gene sequences. The TCRdist pipeline was used in a later analysis to assign CDR3 sequences and most-parsimonious VDJ recombination scenarios. In a later analysis, each TCR beta chain was defined by its CDR3 amino acid sequence together with its V-gene family, and reads lacking a unique V-gene family were excluded. To address suspected cross-contamination and a sequencing artifact, a later analysis removed several hundred highly shared, low-generation-probability nucleotide sequences. A later analysis calculated a clonal expansion index for each public chain from normalized within-repertoire ranks of inferred template counts. A later analysis computed generation probabilities with a VDJ recombination model fitted to out-of-frame rearrangements, and checked the results against IGoR. Hypergeometric tests were used in a later analysis to score TCR-TCR, TCR-HLA and TCR-CMV co-occurrence, with a repertoire-size bias correction applied to the TCR pairs. To estimate false discovery rates, a later analysis permuted the HLA or CMV assignments 20 times. In a later analysis, co-occurring TCRs were grouped using DBSCAN, and TCRdist sequence similarity was added for clustering within HLA-allele-positive subsets. For co-occurrence clustering, repertoires with fewer than 30,000 or more than 120,000 public chains were excluded, along with roughly 5 repertoires with anomalous nucleotide sharing. TCRdb took this table from immuneACCESS and kept in-frame rearrangements with V and J called. Such tables lack part of the clones; where checked against another copy, unresolved V genes explain under half of the gap, and the rest is unexplained. V and J calls and clone size are those listed in that table; D and trimming were worked out from the DNA. The sample table gives about 200,000 clones. The top ten clonotypes cover about 0.9% of the sample.

The cohort consisted of 600 or so healthy bone marrow donors. At the time of sampling, every cohort member was nominally healthy, though immune exposures that went unrecorded were likely present. The donor was CMV seropositive and was included in the group of 289 seropositive cohort members. A peripheral blood sample was collected from each donor, and TCR beta sequencing was performed on peripheral blood mononuclear cells. Genomic DNA was extracted from the blood cell samples with the Qiagen DNeasy Blood Extraction Kit. A remark on this clone: There is no known antigen for this receptor.

Overall study outcomes, separate from this receptor: In a later analysis, HLA-associated TCR beta chains showed more clonal expansion and lower generation probabilities than non-associated chains that were equally common. In a later analysis, the rate of TCR association differed among HLA loci, with DRB1 alleles having the most associated TCRs and HLA-C alleles having the fewest. For the cohort, immune exposure information was limited to CMV serostatus. When HLA alleles, especially DR and DQ, strongly co-occurred, TCR associations were difficult to assign to individual alleles. A group of highly shared sequence variants was considered likely to be a technical artifact of the sequencing pipeline. The study listed 150 to 200 TCR beta chains as associated with cytomegalovirus. Broadly in line with IMGT annotations, most TCR beta V segments showed up in productive rearrangements about 87% or about 30% of the time in an earlier analysis of approximately 640 of the donors. A later analysis reported that several top co-occurrence clusters appeared linked to parvovirus B19, influenza, CMV and Epstein-Barr virus. The cohort was sequenced for TCR beta chains only, and without alpha or paired-chain data the features that could be detected were limited. A few of the identified cytomegalovirus-associated TCR beta chains were confirmed in vitro to be specific for cytomegalovirus antigens. Because HLA typing was missing for some donors at each locus, association tests included only the typed subset. In both the original and validation cohorts, the classifier was reported to diagnose cytomegalovirus status with high specificity and sensitivity. In a later genetic analysis, a missense DCLRE1C variant was associated with V-gene and J-gene trimming of TCR beta chains, and the association was replicated in an independent cohort. According to a later analysis, most CMV-associated TCR beta chains appeared to be HLA-restricted, and the HLA associations seemed to be driven largely by CMV exposure. Most TCR sequences were seen in very few donors, while some public TCRs were found in many individuals. A further reported finding was that TCR beta sequences accurately predicted the HLA-A and HLA-B alleles for most subjects in the first cohort. Compared with the approximately 700-donor mean, donors in an Asian-associated ancestry cluster had fewer N-insertions in productive TCRs, according to a later genetic analysis. Approximately 18 rarely observed V segments, including chromosome 9 orphons, were excluded from the earlier analysis of about 600 of the donors because counts were too low. Correlated functional status among segregating V segments might be attributable to linkage disequilibrium, but an unknown experimental factor could not be ruled out. At a false discovery rate of 0.05, a later analysis linked approximately 18,000 TCR beta sequences to specific HLA alleles. Presence/absence analyses assumed roughly uniform sequencing depth across donors, an assumption that may not hold. The authors suggested that the approach could potentially be generalized to other disease states and immunological phenotypes.

Sequencing was carried out using PBMCs. The TCR sequence derives from a woman under 40 in good health and CMV-seropositive.

The nucleotide sequence is given as TGTGCCAGCAGTGTCCATAAAGACAGGACTAACTATGGCTACACCTTC. Translated, this gives CASSVHKDRTNYGYTF. The receptor chain draws on TRBV6-1 and TRBJ1-2; the D gene is perhaps TRBD1, on 6 matching bases. From the germline V gene, CDR1 is MNHNS and CDR2 is SASEGT. V is clipped by 4 bases and J by 0 bases, and the sequence between their germline boundaries is 15 bases long. The CDR3, cysteine through phenylalanine, is 16 amino acids long. Only the CDR3 part of the read is kept: 48 bases, read in frame from the first base.